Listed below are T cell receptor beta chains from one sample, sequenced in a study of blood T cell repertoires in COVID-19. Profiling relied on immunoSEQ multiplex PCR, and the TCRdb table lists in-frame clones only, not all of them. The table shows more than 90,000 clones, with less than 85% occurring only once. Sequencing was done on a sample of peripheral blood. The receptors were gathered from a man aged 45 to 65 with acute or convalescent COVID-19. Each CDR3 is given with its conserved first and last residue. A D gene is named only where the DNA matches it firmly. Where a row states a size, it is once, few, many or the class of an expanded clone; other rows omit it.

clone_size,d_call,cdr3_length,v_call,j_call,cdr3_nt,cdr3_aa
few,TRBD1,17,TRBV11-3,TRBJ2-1,TGTGCCAGCAGCTTATTAACTCTGGGACAGCTCCCCAATGAGCAGTTCTTC,CASSLLTLGQLPNEQFF
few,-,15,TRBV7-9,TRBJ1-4,TGTGCCAGCAGCTCGGTCCGGGAAAACAGTGAAAAACTGTTTTTT,CASSSVRENSEKLFF
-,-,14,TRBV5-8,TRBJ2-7,TGTGCCAGCACCCTAGTGACGAGCTCCTACGAGCAGTACTTC,CASTLVTSSYEQYF
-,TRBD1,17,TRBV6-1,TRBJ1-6,TGTGCCAGCAGTGAAAGGTTTCCGGGACAGGGGAATTCACCCCTCCACTTT,CASSERFPGQGNSPLHF
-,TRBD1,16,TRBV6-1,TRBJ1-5,TGTGCCAGCAGTGAAGGGGACAGGGGGCCCCATCAGCCCCAGCATTTT,CASSEGDRGPHQPQHF
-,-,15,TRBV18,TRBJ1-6,TGTGCCAGCTCACCTGGACAGCTATATAATTCACCCCTCCACTTT,CASSPGQLYNSPLHF
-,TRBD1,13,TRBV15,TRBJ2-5,TGTGCCACCAGCTGGGGACAGCAAGAGACCCAGTACTTC,CATSWGQQETQYF
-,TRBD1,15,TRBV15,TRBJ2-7,TGTGCCACCAGCAGGGATAAGGGACAGATCTACGAGCAGTACTTC,CATSRDKGQIYEQYF
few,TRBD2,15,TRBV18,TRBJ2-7,TGTGCCAGCTCACCAGGACTAGCGGGAGGGAACGAGCAGTACTTC,CASSPGLAGGNEQYF
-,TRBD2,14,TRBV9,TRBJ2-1,TGTGCCAGCAGCGTGGCGGGGGCCTACAATGAGCAGTTCTTC,CASSVAGAYNEQFF
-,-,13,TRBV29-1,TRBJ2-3,TGCAGCGTCCCGAGCGGTGGCACAGATACGCAGTATTTT,CSVPSGGTDTQYF
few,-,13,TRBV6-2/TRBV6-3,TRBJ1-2,TGTGCCAGCAGTTACGGCCAGGCCTATGGCTACACCTTC,CASSYGQAYGYTF
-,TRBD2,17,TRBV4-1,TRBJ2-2,TGCGCCAGCAGCCAAGGCCCTAGCGGGATCCTCACCGGGGAGCTGTTTTTT,CASSQGPSGILTGELFF
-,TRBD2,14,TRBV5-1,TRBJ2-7,TGCGCCAGCAGCTTCGCAGCGGGGGGCTACGAGCAGTACTTC,CASSFAAGGYEQYF
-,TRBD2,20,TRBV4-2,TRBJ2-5,TGTGCCAGCAGCCAAGATGGGGGAGCCTCGGCTAGCGGGGGGTTGGAGACCCAGTACTTC,CASSQDGGASASGGLETQYF
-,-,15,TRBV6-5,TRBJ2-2,TGTGCCACCAAAACAGGGCCCGCGGGCACCGGGGAGCTGTTTTTT,CATKTGPAGTGELFF
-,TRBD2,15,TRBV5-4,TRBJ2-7,TGTGCCAGCAGCTTGGGGTGGGGGACTACCTACGAGCAGTACTTC,CASSLGWGTTYEQYF
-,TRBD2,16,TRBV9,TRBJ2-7,TGTGCCAGCAGCGTAGAAGGCGGGAGCACCACCTACGAGCAGTACTTC,CASSVEGGSTTYEQYF
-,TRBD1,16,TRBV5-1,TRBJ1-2,TGCGCCAGCAGCCCGGACCTCCGGGACAGGGTTTTCGGCTACACCTTC,CASSPDLRDRVFGYTF
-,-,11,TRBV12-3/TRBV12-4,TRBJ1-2,TGTGCCAGCGGGACTCCTATGGGCTACACCTTC,CASGTPMGYTF
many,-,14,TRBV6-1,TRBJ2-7,TGTGCCAGCAGTGAAGGAGGGTCCGCCTACGAGCAGTACTTC,CASSEGGSAYEQYF
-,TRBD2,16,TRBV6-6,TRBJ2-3,TGTGCCAGCAGTACTACTAGCGGAGGGATCACAGATACGCAGTATTTT,CASSTTSGGITDTQYF
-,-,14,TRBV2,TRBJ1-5,TGTGCCAGCAGTGAAGCCAATAGCAATCAGCCCCAGCATTTT,CASSEANSNQPQHF
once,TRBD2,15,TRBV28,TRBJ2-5,TGTGCCAGCAGTTTCTCGCGGGAGCGGGGAGAGACCCAGTACTTC,CASSFSRERGETQYF
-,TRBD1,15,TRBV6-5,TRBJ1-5,TGTGCCAGCAGGACACCGGGACAGGGGAACCAGCCCCAGCATTTT,CASRTPGQGNQPQHF
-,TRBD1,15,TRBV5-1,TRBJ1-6,TGCGCCAGCAGCTTAGCTGGGACAGGTGAATCACCCCTCCACTTT,CASSLAGTGESPLHF
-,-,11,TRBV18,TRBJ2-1,TGTGCCAGTCTCTCCGGAGGGATACAGTTCTTC,CASLSGGIQFF
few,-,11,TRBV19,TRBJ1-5,TGTGCCGTCACAGGGAGCCAGCCCCAGCATTTT,CAVTGSQPQHF
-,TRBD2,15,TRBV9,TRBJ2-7,TGTGCCAGCAGCCCGCGGACTAGCGGGATTGACGAGCAGTACTTC,CASSPRTSGIDEQYF
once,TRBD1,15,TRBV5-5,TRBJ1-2,TGTGCCAGCAGCTTGTGGTTGGGACAGGTGCATGGCTACACCTTC,CASSLWLGQVHGYTF
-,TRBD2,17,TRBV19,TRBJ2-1,TGTGCCAGTAGCGGAACCGGGACTAGCGGGGGTTACAATGAGCAGTTCTTC,CASSGTGTSGGYNEQFF
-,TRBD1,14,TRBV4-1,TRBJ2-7,TGCGCCAGCAGCCAACGGACAGACAGGGGCGAGCAGTACTTC,CASSQRTDRGEQYF
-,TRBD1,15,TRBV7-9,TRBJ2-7,TGTGCCAGCAGCGATGACAGGGGAGTGACCTACGAGCAGTACTTC,CASSDDRGVTYEQYF
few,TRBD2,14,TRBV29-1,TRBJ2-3,TGCAGCGTCGAACTAGCGGGAGCCGGGGATACGCAGTATTTT,CSVELAGAGDTQYF
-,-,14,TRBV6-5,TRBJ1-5,TGTGCCAGCAGTCGTTCCTATAGCAATCAGCCCCAGCATTTT,CASSRSYSNQPQHF
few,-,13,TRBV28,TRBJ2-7,TGTGCCAGCGAGACGGGAAGCTCCTACGAGCAGTACTTC,CASETGSSYEQYF
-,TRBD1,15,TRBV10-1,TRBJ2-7,TGCGCCAGCAGCGCGGGACAGGGTCCCTCCTACGAGCAGTACTTC,CASSAGQGPSYEQYF
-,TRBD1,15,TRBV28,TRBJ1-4,TGTGCCAGCAGTTCGAATCAGGGGGCGGGAGAAAAACTGTTTTTT,CASSSNQGAGEKLFF
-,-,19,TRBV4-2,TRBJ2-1,TGTGCCAGCAGCCCTAACCTCTTGGCGGGGAGAAGCTCCTACAATGAGCAGTTCTTC,CASSPNLLAGRSSYNEQFF
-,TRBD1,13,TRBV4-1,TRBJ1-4,TGCGCCAGCAGCCAAGGACAGGGCGAAAAACTGTTTTTT,CASSQGQGEKLFF
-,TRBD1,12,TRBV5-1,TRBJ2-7,TGCGCCAGCAGGACAGGGGTAAACGAGCAGTACTTC,CASRTGVNEQYF
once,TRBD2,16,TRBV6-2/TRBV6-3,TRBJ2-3,TGTGCCAGCAGTCCCGGACTAGCGGGGGGCACAGATACGCAGTATTTT,CASSPGLAGGTDTQYF